This paragraph reports one TCR beta chain. Its antigen is undetermined. The source of the sample is a study of T cells in Graves' hyperthyroidism and ophthalmopathy. Whole-study findings and limits: Expanded thyroid clonotypes (above 0.001) were mostly also found in blood.

TCR beta CDR3 region amplification was performed from RNA transcripts. HTBI primers were used for first-round RT-PCR of the TCR CDR3. One entry per CDR3 protein results from TCRdb running MiXCR on the multiplex PCR reads. The sample consists of around 450,000 distinct CDR3 sequences, around a sixth of them appearing once. V was trimmed by 6 bases and J by 5 bases, leaving 16 bases between them. CDR3 size: 14 residues. The germline gives CDR1 LNHDA, CDR2 SQIVND (reference sequence). The sequenced material came from blood. The chain employs TRBV19 and TRBJ1-1; tentative D call: TRBD1 (6 bases). The TCR comes from a woman between 18 and 30 years old with Graves' hyperthyroidism. This CDR3 reads CASSRRGRETEAFF. CDR3 sequence (DNA): TGTGCCAGTAGCCGCAGGGGTCGAGAGACTGAAGCTTTCTTT. The full variable domain, with the rest looked up from reference TRBV19 and TRBJ1-1, is DGGITQSPKYLFRKEGQNVTLSCEQNLNHDAMYWYRQDPGQGLRLIYYSQIVNDFQKGDIAEGYSVSREKKESFPLTVTSAQKNPTAFYLCASSRRGRETEAFFGQGTRLTVV.